Below are 31 T cell receptor beta chains sequenced from a single sample in a study of early T cells in non-severe SARS-CoV-2 infection (dated by TCRdb to about 2021). The method behind the library was 5' RACE. Sequencing was carried out with a NextSeq 500. TCRdb reran the public reads through fastp at Q25 and MiXCR, keeping productive beta chains. Each CDR3 protein appears once, grouped with its most common genes and DNA. The table for this sample lists more than 25,000 distinct CDR3 sequences; less than 10% of them were counted only once. Approximately 15% of the sample goes to the ten largest clones. The sequenced material came from whole blood. The receptor source for this set is an adult who was a healthcare worker with PCR-confirmed SARS-CoV-2 infection or an uninfected control (not recorded which).

This clonotype has ten or more counts. The gene calls are TRBV5-6 and TRBJ1-1; no clear D gene. V was trimmed by 1 base and J by 3 bases, leaving 4 bases between them. CDR3 length equals 12 residues. The V gene's germline CDR1 is SGHDT and CDR2 YYEEEE. CDR3 nucleotides: TGTGCCAGCAGCTTGTACTACACTGAAGCTTTCTTT. Translated, it gives CASSLYYTEAFF.

In its sample, this clonotype was seen many times. The rearrangement links TRBV20-1 to TRBJ1-1, with a possible D match to TRBD1 (5 bases). V was pared by 0 bases and J by 11 bases, with 16 bases between. Germline loops: CDR1 DFQATT, CDR2 SNEGSKA (reference sequence). This CDR3 contains 13 residues. CDR3 residues: CSARDATSGSAFF. The CDR3 region has the DNA TGCAGTGCTAGAGATGCGACCTCAGGGAGTGCTTTCTTT.

This clonotype appeared many times. V gene TRBV12-3 or TRBV12-4 combines with J gene TRBJ2-1, with D possibly TRBD2 on 5 matching bases. Trimming shortened V by 3 bases and J by 4 bases, and 7 bases separated the two germline ends. The length of the CDR3 is 13 residues. CDR3 loop: CASSFGEYNEQFF. CDR3 DNA: TGTGCCAGCAGTTTCGGGGAATACAATGAGCAGTTCTTC.

This clonotype was seen more than once but under ten times. The chain employs TRBV27 and TRBJ1-2; TRBD1 matches at 10 bases. This CDR3 contains 14 residues. Germline values: CDR1 MNHEY, CDR2 SMNVEV (reference sequence). V shed 3 bases, J shed 7 bases, and the junction held 5 bases outside the gene matches. CDR3 sequence (DNA): TGTGCCAGCAGTTTCGACAGGGGGCAGGGTGGCTACACCTTC. Translating it yields CASSFDRGQGGYTF.

There are a few counts of this clonotype. J is TRBJ1-3 and V is TRBV7-2; perhaps TRBD1 as D (6 bases). Germline V gene sequence: CDR1 SGHTA, CDR2 FQGNSA. Trimming took off 4 bases at V and 0 bases at J, with 10 bases between the two ends. The CDR3 runs 15 residues. The CDR3 protein is CASSYRALSGNTIYF. CDR3 DNA sequence: TGTGCCAGCAGCTACAGGGCTCTCTCTGGAAACACCATATATTTT.

This clonotype has only a few counts. The genes are TRBV6-2 or TRBV6-3 and TRBJ1-1; no clear D. Germline V gives CDR1 MNHEY, CDR2 SVGEGT. CDR3 size: 12 residues. Trimming stripped 10 bases from V and 1 base from J, with 10 bases between. As DNA, the CDR3 is TGTGCCACGGTGAAGTGGAACACTGAAGCTTTCTTT. Translating gives CATVKWNTEAFF.

This clonotype was detected a few times. In nucleotides, the CDR3 is TGTGCCAGCAGCCAAGACAGGGGGCCAGGAAACACCATATATTTT. Encoded protein: CASSQDRGPGNTIYF. The rearrangement uses TRBV11-2 and TRBJ1-3, with 10 bases lining up with TRBD1. The CDR3 length is 15 residues. The V segment lost 5 bases and the J segment 4 bases; nucleotides outside the gene matches: 5. The germline V gene encodes CDR1 SGHAT and CDR2 FQNNGV.

A few counts support this clonotype. This chain uses TRBV19 with TRBJ2-3; tentatively, D is TRBD1 (5 bases). V dropped 1 base and J dropped 3 bases, with 8 bases sitting between them. Germline V gene sequence: CDR1 LNHDA, CDR2 SQIVND (reference sequence). The CDR3 totals 14 residues. CDR3 amino acids: CASSIAAGTDTQYF. DNA for the CDR3: TGTGCCAGTAGTATAGCCGCAGGGACAGATACGCAGTATTTT.

The rearrangement joins TRBV20-1 to TRBJ2-6; maybe TRBD1 (6 bases). V dropped 4 bases and J dropped 0 bases, with 10 bases sitting between them. The germline V gene encodes CDR1 DFQATT and CDR2 SNEGSKA (reference sequence). CDR3 length: 15 residues. The CDR3 bases are TGCAGTGCTATCAACAGGGACTCTGGGGCCAACGTCCTGACTTTC. Amino acids: CSAINRDSGANVLTF.

The chain uses TRBV9 and TRBJ2-1, with D perhaps TRBD2 (6 bases). The CDR3 spans 13 residues. Germline CDR1 and CDR2: SGDLS and YYNGEE. V lost 7 bases and J 4 bases, leaving 12 bases between the germline ends. The CDR3 loop reads CASGGTGYNEQFF. In nucleotides, the CDR3 is TGTGCCAGCGGGGGGACTGGTTACAATGAGCAGTTCTTC.

This clonotype was detected many times. The chain recombines TRBV2 with TRBJ1-2; 9 bases map to TRBD1. The CDR3 has 15 amino acids. Germline CDR1 and CDR2: SNHLY and FYNNEI. V dropped 6 bases and J dropped 4; count of bases not matched to a gene: 9. The CDR3 bases are TGTGCCAGCAGCCAACAGGGGGCATGGGGCTATGGCTACACCTTC. Translating gives CASSQQGAWGYGYTF.

This clonotype was seen at least ten times. The chain has TRBV11-2 and TRBJ1-3, with TRBD1 matching 9 bases. V dropped 5 bases and J dropped 6; count of bases not matched to a gene: 8. Germline assignment: CDR1 SGHAT and CDR2 FQNNGV. This CDR3 comprises 15 residues. The CDR3 coding sequence is TGTGCCAGCAGCCGCGGGACAGGGTTTGAAAACACCATATATTTT. It translates to CASSRGTGFENTIYF.

The chain employs TRBV9 and TRBJ2-5, with 9 bases fitting TRBD2. Germline-derived CDR1 and CDR2 are SGDLS and YYNGEE. The CDR3 spans 17 residues. Trimming cost V 1 base and J 2 bases; bases outside gene matches: 9. Here the CDR3 reads CASSVPAGGRQQETQYF. The CDR3 region has the DNA TGTGCCAGCAGCGTACCGGCGGGGGGGCGTCAACAAGAGACCCAGTACTTC.

This chain joins TRBV11-3 and TRBJ2-7, with 7 bases matching TRBD2. V gave up 6 bases and J gave up 4 bases; unmatched junction bases: 6. Germline V gene lookup returns CDR1 SGHNT and CDR2 YENEEA. This CDR3 has 13 residues. As DNA, the CDR3 is TGTGCCAGCAGTGGGGGGGATGGATACGAGCAGTACTTC. Its protein product is CASSGGDGYEQYF.

This chain uses TRBV20-1 with TRBJ2-1, with a weak D call TRBD2 (5 bases). The germline CDR1 and CDR2 sequences are DFQATT and SNEGSKA (reference sequence). The CDR3 totals 15 residues. V lost 6 bases and J 4 bases, leaving 19 bases between the germline ends. Written as DNA, the CDR3 is TGCAGTGCCCAAATGGACTTGCGCGGTTACAATGAGCAGTTCTTC. Translated: CSAQMDLRGYNEQFF.

This clonotype was seen only a few times. The rearrangement joins TRBV2 to TRBJ2-2; D tentatively fits TRBD1 or TRBD2 (6 bases each). Germline V CDR1 and CDR2: SNHLY, FYNNEI. V was clipped by 6 bases and J by 2 bases, with 16 bases between them. The CDR3 covers 16 residues. This CDR3 reads CASSASGASNTGELFF. CDR3 bases: TGTGCCAGCAGCGCCTCGGGGGCCTCTAACACCGGGGAGCTGTTTTTT.

This clonotype has a count of ten or more. The chain is built from TRBV6-2 or TRBV6-3 and TRBJ1-5, with 9 bases fitting TRBD1. The CDR3 covers 16 residues. V lost 5 bases and J lost 4; bases outside the gene matches: 9. Germline V gene sequence: CDR1 MNHEY, CDR2 SVGEGT. CDR3 coding DNA: TGTGCCAGCAGTCCGACAGGGGGATTTAGGAATCAGCCCCAGCATTTT. Its translation: CASSPTGGFRNQPQHF.

This clonotype was observed at least ten times. The rearrangement uses TRBV20-1 and TRBJ2-7, with TRBD1 identical over 7 bases. The length of the CDR3 is 15 residues. V shed 3 bases, J shed 0 bases, and the junction held 8 bases outside the gene matches. The V gene's germline CDR1 is DFQATT and CDR2 SNEGSKA (reference sequence). This chain's CDR3 is CSASDGQETSYEQYF. In nucleotides, the CDR3 is TGCAGTGCTAGTGATGGACAGGAAACCTCCTACGAGCAGTACTTC.

The J gene is TRBJ2-3, the V gene TRBV20-1; 13 positions match TRBD2. Germline values: CDR1 DFQATT, CDR2 SNEGSKA (reference sequence). CDR3 length equals 14 residues. V was pared by 6 bases and J by 5 bases, with 5 bases of the junction left unmatched. DNA for the CDR3: TGCAGTGCACGACTAGCGGGGGGAGGAGATACGCAGTATTTT. This translates into CSARLAGGGDTQYF.

The genes are TRBV9 and TRBJ2-7; TRBD1 is a possible D gene (6 bases). The CDR3 totals 15 residues. The ends were cut back, 2 bases at V and 3 bases at J, with 15 bases in the middle. Germline lookup yields CDR1 SGDLS and CDR2 YYNGEE. The CDR3: CASSVGNREFYEQYF. In nucleotides, the CDR3 is TGTGCCAGCAGCGTGGGTAACAGGGAATTCTACGAGCAGTACTTC.

CDR3 region: CASSADRGQSQPQHF. Written as DNA, the CDR3 is TGCGCCAGCAGTGCTGACAGGGGGCAGAGTCAGCCCCAGCATTTT. This chain joins TRBV10-2 and TRBJ1-5, with 10 bases fitting TRBD1. The ends lost 4 bases at V and 6 bases at J; junction bases unmatched: 6. The germline CDR1 and CDR2 sequences are WSHSY and SAAADI. This CDR3 is 15 amino acids long.

This clonotype was recorded at least ten times. The rearrangement uses TRBV11-3 and TRBJ2-3; D is undetermined. There are 12 residues in the CDR3. The germline CDR1 and CDR2 sequences are SGHNT and YENEEA. The germline V and J ends were trimmed by 1 base and 4 bases, with 3 bases remaining between them. As DNA, the CDR3 is TGTGCCAGCAGCTTAGGATCAGATACGCAGTATTTT. This gives the protein CASSLGSDTQYF.

The table lists this clonotype with many counts. The chain has TRBV9 and TRBJ2-1, with no clear D. Germline values: CDR1 SGDLS, CDR2 YYNGEE. V lost 4 bases to trimming and J lost 4 bases, with 12 bases between them. This CDR3 spans 14 amino acids. The CDR3 loop is CASSPRTDYNEQFF. The CDR3 nucleotides are TGTGCCAGCAGCCCAAGGACGGATTACAATGAGCAGTTCTTC.

Regarding this clonotype: This clone may be a read error of a much larger clone one base away. The chain joins TRBV12-3 or TRBV12-4 to TRBJ2-3; D gene ambiguous. This CDR3 is 11 amino acids long. In nucleotides, the CDR3 is TGTGCCAGCAGTGTCAGTGATACGCAGAATTTT. The encoded protein is CASSVSDTQNF.

This clonotype showed up many times. V and J are TRBV6-2 or TRBV6-3 and TRBJ2-3; 9 bases align to TRBD2. The ends lost 0 bases at V and 1 base at J; junction bases unmatched: 2. Germline V CDR1 and CDR2: MNHEY, SVGEGT. CDR3 length equals 16 residues. The CDR3 protein is CASSYSRLAGTDTQYF. CDR3 nucleotide sequence: TGTGCCAGCAGTTACTCGAGACTAGCGGGCACAGATACGCAGTATTTT.

This clonotype was recorded many times. The chain has TRBV24-1 and TRBJ2-3; D call uncertain. The germline gives CDR1 KGHDR, CDR2 SFDVKD. V lost 3 bases, J lost 4 bases, and 7 bases lay in between. The CDR3 length is 13 residues. CDR3 sequence: CATSDNGPDTQYF. CDR3 sequence (DNA): TGTGCCACCAGTGATAATGGGCCAGATACGCAGTATTTT.

This clonotype came up many times. This sequence joins TRBV4-3 and TRBJ1-3; TRBD1 might be the D (6 bases). The CDR3 spans 18 residues. Germline CDR1 is LGHNA and CDR2 is YSLEER. Trimming stripped 4 bases from V and 2 bases from J, with 21 bases between. The chain's CDR3 is CASSPGAGGPSPGNTIYF. The CDR3 DNA reads TGCGCCAGCAGCCCTGGAGCGGGGGGGCCTTCTCCTGGAAACACCATATATTTT.

In this sample, this clonotype turned up a few times. The chain has TRBV7-9 and TRBJ1-6; D uncertain. This CDR3 region has 14 residues. V lost 0 bases, J lost 10 bases, and 10 bases lay in between. Germline V gene data show CDR1 as SEHNR and CDR2 as FQNEAQ (reference sequence). DNA for the CDR3: TGTGCCAGCAGCTTAGCAGCAGGCGGATCACCCCTCCACTTT. Its translation is CASSLAAGGSPLHF.

This clonotype was observed a handful of times. This chain uses TRBV10-3 with TRBJ2-3; 7 bases fit TRBD1. Unmatched junction bases numbered 9, after V lost 0 bases and J lost 0 bases. Germline V gene sequence: CDR1 ENHRY, CDR2 SYGVKD. This CDR3 comprises 18 residues. The CDR3 loop reads CAISESIGQDTSTDTQYF. In DNA, the CDR3 is TGTGCCATCAGTGAGTCAATTGGACAGGACACTAGCACAGATACGCAGTATTTT.

This clonotype showed up many times. CDR3: CSAGDRIYSYNEQFF. In DNA, the CDR3 is TGCAGTGCTGGGGACAGGATATACTCCTACAATGAGCAGTTCTTC. The rearrangement uses TRBV20-1 and TRBJ2-1, with 8 nucleotides matching TRBD1. In germline, CDR1 is DFQATT, CDR2 SNEGSKA (reference sequence). The V gene end was trimmed by 5 bases and the J gene end by 0 bases; junction bases not matched to a gene: 6. CDR3 length: 15 residues.

CDR3 bases: TGTGCCACCAGTCGGACAGGGGGCTCTGTTTATGGCTACACCTTC. This translates into CATSRTGGSVYGYTF. The chain is built from TRBV24-1 and TRBJ1-2; 11 nucleotides line up with TRBD1. J was trimmed by 5 bases and V by 6 bases; bases with no gene match: 7. The germline gives CDR1 KGHDR, CDR2 SFDVKD. The CDR3 spans 15 residues.